This T cell receptor (beta chain) appears in the sequencing data of a study of response to subunit inactivated influenza vaccine. Study observations and caveats: Few additional T cells are recruited per seasonal influenza vaccination, authors suggested.

TCRdb re-analysed the RT-PCR reads in MiXCR, keeping a single row per CDR3 protein. The data hold approximately 310,000 distinct CDR3 sequences, with roughly a fifth observed a single time. V gave up 6 bases and J gave up 0 bases, with 10 bases separating them. Looked up from germline, CDR1 is MDHEN and CDR2 is SYDVKM. CDR3 size: 14 residues. The sample holds many counts of this clonotype. No antigen is known for it. This TCR derives from a man aged 45 to 70 who received an inactivated influenza vaccine. The chain has TRBV28 and TRBJ2-3; D not resolved. Specimen: PBMCs from blood, collected less than 22 months after vaccination. CDR3 in amino acids: CASSRSFSTDTQYF. As DNA, the CDR3 is TGTGCCAGCAGCCGGTCTTTTAGCACAGATACGCAGTATTTT.